The source of this T cell receptor beta chain is a study of identical twins (dated by TCRdb to about 2016). Describing the broader study: TCR alpha and beta repertoires from monozygotic twins, unrelated adults of various ages and cord blood were deep-sequenced to test whether fetal clonotypes persist. To rule out contamination, replicate twin experiments were performed at different times with different library preparation protocols. The paper's findings and limits, for the study overall: Invariant T cells such as MAIT and iNKT could partly confound zero-insertion analyses, although diverse VJ usage argued against such confounding for most clonotypes. Because the same donors could not be followed over many years, conclusions were based on cross-sectional statistical analysis. In beta out-of-frame sequences, excess twin sharing was weaker, because having fewer shared sequences lowered the signal-to-noise ratio. Fewer insertions were carried by abundant cord blood beta clonotypes, a similar but weaker trend appeared in young adult naive repertoires, and no such trend appeared in memory repertoires. Recombination models systematically underestimated out-of-frame TCR alpha sharing in monozygotic twins but agreed with sharing between unrelated individuals. Compared with coincidental sharing between unrelated individuals, an excess of low generation-probability sequences was observed among out-of-frame TCR alpha sequences shared between twins.

On this clonotype itself: What this receptor recognizes is not known. Sequence at one end of the junction differs from germline and may be a read error.

Only healthy Caucasian donors were included. The twin cohort comprised three pairs of female monozygotic twins, all aged roughly 18 to 30 years. RNA for TCR libraries was isolated from peripheral blood mononuclear cells. There are 19 amino acids in the CDR3, from cysteine to phenylalanine inclusive. Only the CDR3 region is kept as DNA, spanning 57 bases read in frame from base 1. The germline V gene (reference sequence) yields LGHDT for CDR1 and YNNKEL for CDR2. The method was 5' RACE. Sequencer: Illumina HiSeq 2000. A universal primer binding site was added through template switching, and the final cDNA carried a unique molecular identifier so that TCR cDNA molecules could be counted accurately. First-strand cDNA for TCR alpha and beta chains was synthesized from specific primers in the conserved constant-segment region. Each cDNA library was double barcoded, with a SMART-Mk sample barcode plus Illumina barcodes, to control for contamination. TruSeq adapter sequences, together with Illumina sample barcodes, were added in two successive PCR steps. TCR alpha and beta cDNA libraries were sequenced on the Illumina HiSeq platform with custom primers. In the original analysis: Raw reads were processed with MiGEC to extract unique molecular identifiers, and MiXCR was used to determine CDR3 positions. For each individual, recombination models were inferred using an EM algorithm with the repgenHMM and IGoR tools. Shared clonotype analysis was performed with the tcR package in R, normalizing sharing by the product of cloneset sizes. Out-of-frame nonproductive sequences were analyzed to study raw recombination free of thymic and clonal selection effects. In TCRdb, the public reads were trimmed at Q25 with fastp and aligned with MiXCR, with productive beta chains retained. Duplicate CDR3 protein sequences are folded into a single record with the most common DNA and genes. The V and J calls were determined by TCRdb, not by the authors. For this sample the table gives roughly 570,000 distinct CDR3 sequences, of which 9.5% to 10% were detected only once. The ten largest make up 3% of the sample.

These data were likewise used in another study, on yellow fever vaccine responses in identical twins. The second study's paper adds: According to the authors, in identical twins the way T cells responded to vaccination appeared partly convergent and partly personalized. The study precisely tracked vaccine-responding T cell clones in identical twins.

The chain links TRBV3-1 with TRBJ2-3; TRBD2 is a weak D gene call, 6 bases matching. The sample taken for sequencing was PBMCs. This receptor was identified in a woman under 30 in good health. In nucleotides, the sequence is TGTGCCTGCAGAAGTACTCCGGGACTCCGAGCCTCTAGCACAGATACGCAGTATTTT. It encodes CACRSTPGLRASSTDTQYF.